These 17 T cell receptor beta chains were sequenced from one sample in a study of blood T cell repertoires in COVID-19. This table comes from immunoSEQ multiplex PCR, and its TCRdb copy is limited to in-frame clones, with some not included. The sample lists about 230,000 clones, around 83% occurring once. The specimen sequenced was peripheral blood. The receptors here all came from a woman aged 45-65 years with acute or convalescent COVID-19.

J is TRBJ2-2 and V is TRBV5-4, with 10 bases aligning to TRBD2. Germline values: CDR1 SGHNT, CDR2 YYREEE (reference sequence). After removal of 1 base from V and 7 bases from J, the junction contained 4 bases not matched to a gene. CDR3 length equals 15 residues. CDR3 in DNA: TGTGCCAGCAGCTTGACTAGCGGGATTGGCGGGGAGCTGTTTTTT. Amino acid sequence: CASSLTSGIGGELFF. The whole variable domain, remainder taken from reference TRBV5-4 and TRBJ2-2, is ETGVTQSPTHLIKTRGQQVTLRCSSQSGHNTVSWYQQALGQGPQFIFQYYREEENGRGNFPPRFSGLQFPNYSSELNVNALELDDSALYLCASSLTSGIGGELFFGEGSRLTVL.

This chain links TRBV19 with TRBJ2-1; 7 bases are a match to TRBD2. The V gene's germline CDR1 is LNHDA and CDR2 SQIVND (reference sequence). With 1 base clipped from V and 6 bases from J, the junction kept 6 bases outside the gene matches. This CDR3 has 15 residues. CDR3 sequence reads: CASSIARGSFNEQFF. The DNA of the CDR3 is TGTGCCAGTAGTATAGCGCGCGGGAGCTTCAATGAGCAGTTCTTC. The full variable domain, in which reference TRBV19 and TRBJ2-1 provide the parts outside the CDR3, is DGGITQSPKYLFRKEGQNVTLSCEQNLNHDAMYWYRQDPGQGLRLIYYSQIVNDFQKGDIAEGYSVSREKKESFPLTVTSAQKNPTAFYLCASSIARGSFNEQFFGPGTRLTVL.

This chain joins TRBV3-1 (or the pseudogene TRBV3-2) and TRBJ2-1; D remains unclear. The CDR3 is 12 amino acids. In germline, CDR1 is LGHDT, CDR2 YNNKEL (reference sequence). V lost 1 base and J lost 9, with 7 bases in between. CDR3 sequence: CASSQGTGEQFF. The DNA of the CDR3 is TGTGCCAGCAGCCAAGGCACGGGTGAGCAGTTCTTC.

This chain joins TRBV19 and TRBJ1-5, with 7 bases aligning to TRBD1. The CDR3 runs to 21 residues. The V and J ends lost 4 bases and 0 bases, in that order; junction bases with no gene match: 21. Germline V CDR1 and CDR2: LNHDA, SQIVND (reference sequence). CDR3: CASSNRGRLNYVVHSNQPQHF. The DNA for the CDR3 is TGTGCCAGTAGTAACAGGGGACGCCTCAACTATGTCGTCCATAGCAATCAGCCCCAGCATTTT.

The chain couples TRBV6-1 to TRBJ2-7, with TRBD2 identical over 13 bases. The CDR3 covers 18 residues. Germline loops: CDR1 MNHNS, CDR2 SASEGT. V lost 3 bases to trimming and J lost 3 bases; unmatched junction nucleotides: 11. The CDR3 spells CASSDMVGTSGKLYEQYF. In DNA form, the CDR3 reads TGTGCCAGCAGTGATATGGTTGGGACTAGCGGGAAACTCTACGAGCAGTACTTC.

V is TRBV7-2 and J is TRBJ1-4; 7 positions match TRBD1. Germline lookup yields CDR1 SGHTA and CDR2 FQGNSA. The CDR3 runs to 16 residues. V lost 4 bases and J lost 4; bases outside the gene matches: 9. The CDR3 sequence is CASSWAMGQNNEKLFF. CDR3 coding DNA: TGTGCCAGCAGCTGGGCTATGGGACAGAATAATGAAAAACTGTTTTTT.

This chain joins TRBV7-7 and TRBJ2-1, with TRBD1 matching 7 bases. This CDR3 comprises 13 residues. In germline, CDR1 is SSHAT, CDR2 FNYEAQ (reference sequence). V lost 5 bases to trimming and J lost 10 bases; unmatched junction nucleotides: 8. This CDR3 is CASSMGQSHEQFF. DNA of the CDR3: TGTGCCAGCAGCATGGGACAGTCCCACGAGCAGTTCTTC.

The chain is built from TRBV5-4 and TRBJ1-2; TRBD1 might be the D (6 bases). The CDR3 spans 15 residues. Germline-derived CDR1 and CDR2 are SGHNT and YYREEE (reference sequence). V dropped 0 bases and J dropped 2 bases, with 11 bases sitting between them. CDR3 nucleotide sequence: TGTGCCAGCAGCTTGGGGGGGGGCAGGAACTATGGCTACACCTTC. Its protein is CASSLGGGRNYGYTF.

This clone has a single count. The chain uses TRBV2 and TRBJ1-2; tentatively, D is TRBD1 (6 bases). Germline CDR1 reads SNHLY; CDR2 reads FYNNEI. This CDR3 has 14 amino acids. The germline V and J ends were trimmed by 6 bases and 3 bases, with 14 bases remaining between them. The CDR3 bases are TGTGCCAGCAGAGCCGGGACATCTGACTATGGCTACACCTTC. As protein: CASRAGTSDYGYTF.

The chain couples TRBV2 to TRBJ2-1; D may be TRBD2 (5 bases). The germline V gene has CDR1 SNHLY and CDR2 FYNNEI. This CDR3 is built from 11 residues. Trimming removed 7 bases from V and 12 bases from J, with 13 bases in between. CDR3 bases: TGTGCCAGCAAGACGAAAGGAGGGCAGTTCTTC. Translating gives CASKTKGGQFF.

The chain is built from TRBV3-1 (or the pseudogene TRBV3-2) and TRBJ2-7; 11 positions match TRBD2. Germline V gives CDR1 LGHDT, CDR2 YNNKEL (reference sequence). This CDR3 contains 16 residues. Germline trimming cut 0 bases from V and 4 bases from J; bases unmatched to any gene: 5. In DNA form, the CDR3 reads TGTGCCAGCAGCCAAGATCTGGTAGCGGGAGGGTACGAGCAGTACTTC. Protein sequence: CASSQDLVAGGYEQYF.

This chain links TRBV7-6 with TRBJ2-2; TRBD2 matches 7 bases. Per germline, CDR1 SGHVS and CDR2 FNYEAQ. CDR3 size: 16 residues. The V gene end was trimmed by 1 base and the J gene end by 1 base; junction bases not matched to a gene: 3. CDR3 bases: TGTGCCAGCAGCTTAGTCCCGGGGGGGAACACCGGGGAGCTGTTTTTT. It codes for CASSLVPGGNTGELFF.

The rearrangement uses TRBV7-9 and TRBJ2-7; 9 nucleotides agree with TRBD2. The CDR3 runs 15 residues. CDR1 and CDR2 (germline): SEHNR, FQNEAQ (reference sequence). V dropped 4 bases and J dropped 3; count of bases not matched to a gene: 7. CDR3 amino acids: CASSSDSGSIYEQYF. In nucleotides, the CDR3 is TGTGCCAGCAGCTCCGATAGCGGGAGTATCTACGAGCAGTACTTC. Combining the CDR3 with reference TRBV7-9 and TRBJ2-7 gives the whole variable domain DTGVSQNPRHKITKRGQNVTFRCDPISEHNRLYWYRQTLGQGPEFLTYFQNEAQLEKSRLLSDRFSAERPKGSFSTLEIQRTEQGDSAMYLCASSSDSGSIYEQYFGPGTRLTVT.

The chain recombines TRBV5-1 with TRBJ2-2; 8 bases line up with TRBD2. Germline loops: CDR1 SGHRS, CDR2 YFSETQ. Losses at the gene ends were 4 bases for V and 4 bases for J; bases not matched to a gene: 6. The CDR3 length is 15 residues. This CDR3 reads CASSPGGGSTGELFF. The DNA of the CDR3 is TGCGCCAGCAGCCCCGGGGGGGGCAGCACCGGGGAGCTGTTTTTT. The complete variable domain, with remaining parts taken from reference TRBV5-1 and TRBJ2-2, reads KAGVTQTPRYLIKTRGQQVTLSCSPISGHRSVSWYQQTPGQGLQFLFEYFSETQRNKGNFPGRFSGRQFSNSRSEMNVSTLELGDSALYLCASSPGGGSTGELFFGEGSRLTVL.

The gene calls are TRBV5-1 and TRBJ1-1; tentatively, D is TRBD1 (5 bases). Looked up from germline, CDR1 is SGHRS and CDR2 is YFSETQ. Trimming left V 0 bases short and J 2 bases short, with 11 bases between. The CDR3 has 15 amino acids. The CDR3 DNA reads as TGCGCCAGCAGCTTGGATTGGGGGACTAACACTGAAGCTTTCTTT. Translated: CASSLDWGTNTEAFF.

The CDR3 sequence is CASSLPSQETQYF. CDR3 nucleotide sequence: TGTGCCAGCAGCTTGCCCTCTCAAGAGACCCAGTACTTC. V gene TRBV5-4 combines with J gene TRBJ2-5; D call uncertain. The germline V gene encodes CDR1 SGHNT and CDR2 YYREEE (reference sequence). V lost 1 base and J 2 bases, leaving 6 bases between the germline ends. The CDR3 is 13 amino acids. Drawing the rest from reference TRBV5-4 and TRBJ2-5, the complete variable domain is ETGVTQSPTHLIKTRGQQVTLRCSSQSGHNTVSWYQQALGQGPQFIFQYYREEENGRGNFPPRFSGLQFPNYSSELNVNALELDDSALYLCASSLPSQETQYFGPGTRLLVL.

This clone was picked up one time. The rearrangement joins TRBV3-1 (or the pseudogene TRBV3-2) to TRBJ2-3; no reliable D call. Germline V gene lookup returns CDR1 LGHDT and CDR2 YNNKEL (reference sequence). Trimming removed 0 bases from V and 4 bases from J, with 11 bases in between. The CDR3 length is 15 residues. The CDR3 sequence is CASSQDHVRADTQYF. DNA for the CDR3: TGTGCCAGCAGCCAAGATCATGTCCGGGCAGATACGCAGTATTTT.